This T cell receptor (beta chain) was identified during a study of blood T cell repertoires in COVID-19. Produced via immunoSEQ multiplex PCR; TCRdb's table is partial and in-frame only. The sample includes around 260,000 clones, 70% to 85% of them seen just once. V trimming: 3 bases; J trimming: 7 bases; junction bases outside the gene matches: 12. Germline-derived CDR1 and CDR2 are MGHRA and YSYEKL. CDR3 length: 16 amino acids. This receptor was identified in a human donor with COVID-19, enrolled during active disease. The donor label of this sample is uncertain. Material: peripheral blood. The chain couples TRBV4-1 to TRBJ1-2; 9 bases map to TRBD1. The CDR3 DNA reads TGCGCCAGCAGCCAGCCCGCGACAGGGGGGATTTTTGGCTACACCTTC. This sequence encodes CASSQPATGGIFGYTF.